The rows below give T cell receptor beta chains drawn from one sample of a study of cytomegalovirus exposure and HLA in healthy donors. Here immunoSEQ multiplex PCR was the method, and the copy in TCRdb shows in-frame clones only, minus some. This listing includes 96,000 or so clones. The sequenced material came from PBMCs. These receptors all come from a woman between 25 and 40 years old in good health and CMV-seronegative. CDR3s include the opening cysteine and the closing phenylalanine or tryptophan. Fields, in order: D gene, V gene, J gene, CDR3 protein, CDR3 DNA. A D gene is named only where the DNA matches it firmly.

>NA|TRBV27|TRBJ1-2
CASSLRGTRSYTF
TGTGCCAGCAGCCTCAGGGGAACAAGGAGCTACACCTTC
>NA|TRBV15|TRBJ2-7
CATSRDPGHDYEQYF
TGTGCCACCAGCAGAGATCCGGGACACGACTACGAGCAGTACTTC
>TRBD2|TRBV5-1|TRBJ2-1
CASSFRLAINEQFF
TGCGCCAGCAGCTTCCGACTAGCGATCAATGAGCAGTTCTTC
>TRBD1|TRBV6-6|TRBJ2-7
CASSTTGTGVYEQYF
TGTGCCAGCAGTACGACCGGGACAGGGGTCTACGAGCAGTACTTC
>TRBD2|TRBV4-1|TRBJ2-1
CASSQVVGLAEDNEQFF
TGCGCCAGCAGCCAAGTTGTTGGCCTAGCGGAGGACAATGAGCAGTTCTTC
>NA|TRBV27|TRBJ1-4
CASSTSGELEKLFF
TGTGCCAGTTCGACGTCAGGGGAACTTGAAAAACTGTTTTTT
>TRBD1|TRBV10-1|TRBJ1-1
CTSSDKRGLGTEAFF
TGCACCAGCAGTGACAAAAGGGGGCTTGGGACTGAAGCTTTCTTT
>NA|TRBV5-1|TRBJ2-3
CASSLYRTDHTQYF
TGCGCCAGCAGCTTGTACAGAACCGATCATACGCAGTATTTT
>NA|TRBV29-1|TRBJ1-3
CSVVGQGSRVNTIYF
TGCAGCGTTGTAGGCCAGGGCTCAAGGGTAAACACCATATATTTT
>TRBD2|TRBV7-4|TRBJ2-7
CASSQPPGLAADEQYF
TGTGCCAGCAGCCAGCCCCCGGGACTAGCGGCGGACGAGCAATACTTC
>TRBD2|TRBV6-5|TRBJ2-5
CASSSLPGLAQETQYF
TGTGCCAGCAGTTCACTTCCGGGACTAGCACAAGAGACCCAGTACTTC
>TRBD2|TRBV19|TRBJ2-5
CASSMGLAGGLNGETQYF
TGTGCCAGTAGTATGGGACTAGCGGGGGGGCTGAATGGGGAGACCCAGTACTTC
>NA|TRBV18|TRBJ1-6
CASSPPGRNNSPLHF
TGTGCCAGCTCACCACCGGGCAGGAACAATTCACCCCTCCACTTT
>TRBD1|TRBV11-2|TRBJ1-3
CASSIDRGSSGNTIYF
TGTGCCAGCAGCATCGACAGGGGAAGCTCTGGAAACACCATATATTTT
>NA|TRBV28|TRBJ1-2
CASSVQELSNYGYTF
TGTGCCAGCAGTGTCCAGGAACTTTCTAACTATGGCTACACCTTC
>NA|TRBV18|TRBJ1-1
CASSPRQTNTEAFF
TGTGCCAGCTCACCAAGACAGACTAACACTGAAGCTTTCTTT
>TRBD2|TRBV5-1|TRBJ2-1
CASSPQREDNEQFF
TGCGCCAGCAGCCCCCAGCGGGAGGACAATGAGCAGTTCTTC
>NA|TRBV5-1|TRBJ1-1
CASSLTRPNTEAFF
TGCGCCAGCAGCTTAACGCGGCCGAACACTGAAGCTTTCTTT
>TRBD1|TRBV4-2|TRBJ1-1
CASSRGQGTDEAFF
TGTGCCAGCAGCCGAGGACAGGGTACTGATGAAGCTTTCTTT
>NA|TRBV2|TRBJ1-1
CASSEAPSSSNTEAFF
TGTGCCAGCAGTGAAGCTCCCTCTAGTTCCAACACTGAAGCTTTCTTT
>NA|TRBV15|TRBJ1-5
CATSRAGWYSNQPQHF
TGTGCCACCAGCAGAGCCGGGTGGTATAGCAATCAGCCCCAGCATTTT
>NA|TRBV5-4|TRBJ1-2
CASSYPQAIGYGYTF
TGTGCCAGCAGTTACCCACAAGCGATCGGCTATGGCTACACCTTC
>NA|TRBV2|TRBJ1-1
CASTRNTEAFF
TGTGCCAGCACGCGGAACACTGAAGCTTTCTTT
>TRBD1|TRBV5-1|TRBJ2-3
CASSQGVSTDTQYF
TGCGCCAGCAGCCAGGGGGTTAGCACAGATACGCAGTATTTT
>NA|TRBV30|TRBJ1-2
CAWGQGAAGYGYTF
NA